The clone carrying this T cell receptor (beta chain) was seen at least ten times. What it binds is unknown. This CDR3 is 16 amino acids long. V dropped 6 bases and J dropped 8; count of bases not matched to a gene: 15. The data were obtained in a study of T cells after yellow fever vaccination. Study-level results: The booster response re-showed most primary clones: approximately 97% CD4, around 87% CD8.

TCR cDNA was made by 5'RACE template switching, adding a universal primer site and UMIs. TCRdb re-derived calls from the 5' RACE reads in MiXCR, one entry per CDR3 protein. Altogether under 300,000 distinct CDR3 sequences are present, 10% to 15% being singletons, with the ten largest covering 0.5% to 0.6%. The rearrangement links TRBV12-3 or TRBV12-4 to TRBJ2-3; TRBD2 matches 9 bases. Material: CD4+ T cells sorted from PBMCs, obtained 45 days after the yellow fever booster vaccination. The receptor was derived from a man between 25 and 39 years old who received the YFV17D yellow fever vaccine. The CDR3 loop reads CASSAGIGLAGRTQYF. Here the CDR3 DNA reads TGTGCCAGCAGCGCCGGTATAGGGCTAGCGGGACGTACGCAGTATTTT.